Listed here are 19 T cell receptor beta chains from one sample, sequenced in a study of cytotoxic CD8 clonotypes in ibrutinib-treated CLL. Sequencing was performed with immunoSEQ multiplex PCR; in TCRdb, only in-frame clones are kept and a portion is missing. The repertoire holds under 150,000 clones, with approximately 90% as singletons. The sample in question was PBMCs, obtained after 12 months of ibrutinib treatment. The receptors here all came from a human donor with chronic lymphocytic leukemia.

J is TRBJ2-3 and V is TRBV5-1; 8 nucleotides line up with TRBD2. The germline V gene has CDR1 SGHRS and CDR2 YFSETQ. J was trimmed by 2 bases and V by 1 base; bases with no gene match: 6. The CDR3 has 16 amino acids. Here the CDR3 reads CASSLKTSGFTDTQYF. The CDR3 nucleotides read TGCGCCAGCAGCTTGAAAACTAGCGGATTCACAGATACGCAGTATTTT.

The J gene is TRBJ1-5, the V gene TRBV25-1, with 7 positions matching TRBD1. V lost 7 bases to trimming and J lost 7 bases; unmatched junction nucleotides: 13. Germline-derived CDR1 and CDR2 are MGHDK and SYGVNS. The CDR3 has 15 residues. CDR3 coding DNA: TGTGCCAGCATGTGCAGGAACAGGGGAACCCAGCCCCAGCATTTT. Translated: CASMCRNRGTQPQHF.

The CDR3 DNA is TGCGCCAGCAGTGAGTCGAGAACTTTGGGAGATACGCAGTATTTT. It is translated as CASSESRTLGDTQYF. The chain employs TRBV10-2 and TRBJ2-3; no definite D call. Germline V gene data show CDR1 as WSHSY and CDR2 as SAAADI. This CDR3 region has 15 residues. The V and J ends lost 0 bases and 5 bases respectively, with 12 bases between them.

V and J are TRBV5-4 and TRBJ2-7; TRBD2 aligns across 7 bases. This CDR3 has 13 residues. CDR1 is SGHNT, CDR2 YYREEE, per germline (reference sequence). With V trimmed by 0 bases and J by 6 bases, 3 bases remained unmatched. This CDR3 is CASSLGGRGEQYF. CDR3 nucleotides: TGTGCCAGCAGCTTGGGAGGGAGGGGCGAGCAGTACTTC.

Here the CDR3 DNA reads TGCGCCAGCAGCTTGGCCCAGCCCGGGGAGACCCAGTACTTC. Encoded protein: CASSLAQPGETQYF. The chain employs TRBV5-1 and TRBJ2-5; no clear D gene. CDR3 size: 14 residues. Germline CDR1 SGHRS, CDR2 YFSETQ. V was pared by 0 bases and J by 5 bases, with 11 bases between.

The chain is built from TRBV19 and TRBJ1-5; no reliable D call. Germline-derived CDR1 and CDR2 are LNHDA and SQIVND (reference sequence). CDR3 length: 14 residues. V was clipped by 5 bases and J by 0 bases, with 8 bases between them. CDR3 bases: TGTGCCAGTAGTCAGGACGGTAGCAATCAGCCCCAGCATTTT. Translation: CASSQDGSNQPQHF.

The chain carries TRBV7-9 and TRBJ2-3; D gene unclear. V was trimmed by 1 base and J by 0 bases, leaving 2 bases between them. This CDR3 comprises 13 residues. CDR1 and CDR2 from the germline V gene are SEHNR and FQNEAQ (reference sequence). CDR3 protein: CASSLVSTDTQYF. The CDR3 coding sequence is TGTGCCAGCAGCTTAGTGAGCACAGATACGCAGTATTTT.

This sequence joins TRBV6-5 and TRBJ2-2; TRBD1 aligns across 7 bases. The CDR3 covers 16 residues. In germline, CDR1 is MNHEY, CDR2 SVGAGI. After removal of 0 bases from V and 6 bases from J, the junction contained 7 bases not matched to a gene. The CDR3 coding sequence is TGTGCCAGCAGTTACTCGACAGGGTTAAGTCCCGGGGAGCTGTTTTTT. It specifies CASSYSTGLSPGELFF.

The rearrangement joins TRBV29-1 to TRBJ2-3; possible D gene TRBD2, 6 bases. The CDR3 spans 14 residues. From germline, CDR1 is SQVTM and CDR2 ANQGSEA. Trimming stripped 3 bases from V and 4 bases from J, with 14 bases between. CDR3 in DNA: TGCAGCGTTGACCGGGGGAGTGGGGCAGATACGCAGTATTTT. Encoded protein: CSVDRGSGADTQYF.

This clone was detected only once. This chain's CDR3 is CSAPQGDTQYF. The CDR3, as DNA: TGCAGTGCTCCACAGGGGGATACGCAGTATTTT. The V call is TRBV20-1, the J call TRBJ2-3, with TRBD1 matching over 7 bases. V lost 5 bases to trimming and J lost 6 bases; unmatched junction nucleotides: 2. CDR3 length equals 11 residues. The germline V gene has CDR1 DFQATT and CDR2 SNEGSKA (reference sequence).

V and J are TRBV19 and TRBJ1-2, with 8 bases fitting TRBD1. V shed 3 bases and J 6 bases; nucleotides not matched to a gene: 9. The CDR3 consists of 15 residues. The germline V gene has CDR1 LNHDA and CDR2 SQIVND (reference sequence). The CDR3 nucleotides are TGTGCCAGTAGTATCCAACAGGGGGGTCTGGATGGCTACACCTTC. Protein sequence: CASSIQQGGLDGYTF.

The CDR3 DNA sequence: TGTGCCATCAGTGGGGCGGAAAGCAACACCGGGGAGCTGTTTTTT. As protein: CAISGAESNTGELFF. This chain uses TRBV10-3 with TRBJ2-2; no reliable D call. This CDR3 has 15 residues. Trimming took 4 bases from V and 2 from J, leaving 11 bases between them. The germline CDR1 and CDR2 sequences are ENHRY and SYGVKD.

The chain uses TRBV4-2 and TRBJ2-6, with D perhaps being TRBD1 or TRBD2 (5 bases each). CDR1 is LGHNA and CDR2 is YNFKEQ in the germline V gene. This CDR3 is built from 16 residues. The germline V and J ends were trimmed by 0 bases and 4 bases, with 10 bases remaining between them. For the CDR3, the DNA is TGTGCCAGCAGCCAAGATTTGGGGACGGGGGCCAACGTCCTGACTTTC. The encoded protein is CASSQDLGTGANVLTF.

V and J are TRBV2 and TRBJ2-1; TRBD1 might be the D (6 bases). The CDR3 is 14 residues long. Germline CDR1 SNHLY, CDR2 FYNNEI. V lost 0 bases and J lost 10, with 13 bases in between. For the CDR3, the DNA is TGTGCCAGCAGTGAAGCGCTTCAGGGGACAGAGCAGTTCTTC. Translation gives CASSEALQGTEQFF.

The genes are TRBV29-1 and TRBJ1-2, with unresolved D. Per germline, CDR1 SQVTM and CDR2 ANQGSEA. The V gene lost 4 bases and the J gene lost 1 base, with 7 bases spanning the gap. The CDR3 is 12 amino acids. The CDR3 sequence is CSVGSNNYGYTF. The CDR3 DNA sequence: TGCAGCGTTGGGAGCAATAACTATGGCTACACCTTC.

The chain uses TRBV27 and TRBJ1-5, with 9 nucleotides matching TRBD1. The ends lost 1 base at V and 2 bases at J; junction bases unmatched: 0. Germline loops: CDR1 MNHEY, CDR2 SMNVEV (reference sequence). This CDR3 has 15 amino acids. The CDR3 DNA reads TGTGCCAGCAGTTTATGGACAGGGGGCAATCAGCCCCAGCATTTT. Residues: CASSLWTGGNQPQHF.

Points on this clone: An end of the junction differs from the germline gene, which may be a read error. The chain couples TRBV7-7 to TRBJ2-2, with D possibly matching TRBD2 (6 bases). Per the germline V gene, CDR1 is SSHAT and CDR2 is FNYEAQ (reference sequence). The CDR3 is 15 residues long. CDR3 in DNA: TGTGCTAGCAGCTACGGGACTCCGAACACCGGGGAGCTGTTTTTT. Its protein product is CASSYGTPNTGELFF.

The chain combines TRBV27 with TRBJ2-7; TRBD1 might be the D (6 bases). With 4 bases removed from V and 0 bases from J, the gap between germline ends came to 10 bases. This CDR3 spans 14 amino acids. Germline CDR1 MNHEY, CDR2 SMNVEV (reference sequence). The CDR3 coding sequence is TGTGCCAGCAGTTCCCGGGACAACTCCTACGAGCAGTACTTC. It encodes CASSSRDNSYEQYF.

This chain links TRBV19 with TRBJ2-1, with 8 bases that match TRBD2. J was trimmed by 2 bases and V by 8 bases; bases with no gene match: 2. The CDR3 loop spans 13 amino acids. In germline, CDR1 is LNHDA, CDR2 SQIVND (reference sequence). The CDR3 DNA sequence: TGTGCCAGTGAAGCGGGAGCCTACAATGAGCAGTTCTTC. Protein sequence: CASEAGAYNEQFF.